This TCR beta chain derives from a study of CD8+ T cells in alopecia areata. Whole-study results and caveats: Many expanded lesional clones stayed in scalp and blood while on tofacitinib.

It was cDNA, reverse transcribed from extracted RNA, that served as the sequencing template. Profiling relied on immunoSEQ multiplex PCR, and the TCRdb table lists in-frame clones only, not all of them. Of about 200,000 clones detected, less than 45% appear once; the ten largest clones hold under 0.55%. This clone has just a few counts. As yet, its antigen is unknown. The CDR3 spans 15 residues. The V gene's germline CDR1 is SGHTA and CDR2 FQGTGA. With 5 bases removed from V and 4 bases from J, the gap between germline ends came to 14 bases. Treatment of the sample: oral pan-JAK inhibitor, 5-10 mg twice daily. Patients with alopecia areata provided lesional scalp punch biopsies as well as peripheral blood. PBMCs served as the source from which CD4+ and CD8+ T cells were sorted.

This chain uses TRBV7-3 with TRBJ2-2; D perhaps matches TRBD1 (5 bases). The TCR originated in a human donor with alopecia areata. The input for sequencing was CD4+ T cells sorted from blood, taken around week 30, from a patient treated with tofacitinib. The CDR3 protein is CASSPLPGITGELFF. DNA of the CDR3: TGTGCCAGCAGCCCCCTGCCAGGGATCACCGGGGAGCTGTTTTTT. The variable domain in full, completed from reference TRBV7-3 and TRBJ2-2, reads GAGVSQTPSNKVTEKGKYVELRCDPISGHTALYWYRQSLGQGPEFLIYFQGTGAADDSGLPNDRFFAVRPEGSVSTLKIQRTERGDSAVYLCASSPLPGITGELFFGEGSRLTVL.